This entry describes one T cell receptor beta chain. The target antigen is unknown. Single viable CD3+CD4+CD8-CD45RO+ cells were sorted as the memory CD4+ T cells. V lost 3 bases and J 2 bases, leaving 8 bases between the germline ends. The CDR3 totals 13 residues. Germline V gives CDR1 SGHDT, CDR2 YYEEEE. This sample was taken from a study of memory CD4+ T cells and cytomegalovirus serostatus. Notes on the study in general: The CMV-associated TCR signature appears largely within the CD4+ memory repertoire. A US-trained random forest predicted CMV serostatus with median AUC roughly 0.91.

The data were produced by immunoSEQ multiplex PCR, yet TCRdb's version contains in-frame clones alone and is incomplete. The data show some 41,000 clones, about 85% seen once. J is TRBJ1-2 and V is TRBV5-6, with unresolved D. Sequenced sample: memory CD4+ T cells from blood. The receptor was isolated from an adult in good health and CMV-seronegative. The CDR3 DNA reads TGTGCCAGCAGCTCACGGGGAAACTATGGCTACACCTTC. This encodes CASSSRGNYGYTF. Together with reference TRBV5-6 and TRBJ1-2, the CDR3 gives the full variable domain: DAGVTQSPTHLIKTRGQQVTLRCSPKSGHDTVSWYQQALGQGPQFIFQYYEEEERQRGNFPDRFSGHQFPNYSSELNVNALLLGDSALYLCASSSRGNYGYTFGSGTRLTVV.